Presented here are 12 T cell receptor beta chains from one specimen sequenced in a study of glioma-infiltrating T cells after dendritic cell vaccination. The protocol was immunoSEQ multiplex PCR, while the TCRdb copy is restricted to in-frame clones and leaves out a portion. The repertoire has about 82,000 clones, around 90% of them found once; the top ten carry 3% to 4%. This specimen consisted of blood, obtained before dendritic cell vaccination. The origin of the receptors is a human donor with glioblastoma.

This chain connects TRBV7-3 to TRBJ2-1; 7 bases agree with TRBD2. The V gene end was trimmed by 4 bases and the J gene end by 3 bases; junction bases not matched to a gene: 3. CDR1 and CDR2 (germline): SGHTA, FQGTGA. The CDR3 loop spans 14 amino acids. CDR3 sequence (DNA): TGTGCCAGCAGCTGGGGGGGAGGCTACAATGAGCAGTTCTTC. It yields the protein CASSWGGGYNEQFF.

V usage is TRBV11-2 and J usage is TRBJ1-3; D call uncertain. The CDR3 has 15 amino acids. Trimming shortened V by 5 bases and J by 2 bases, and 13 bases separated the two germline ends. Germline CDR1 is SGHAT and CDR2 is FQNNGV. The CDR3 coding sequence is TGTGCCAGCAGCCCCTCTCAGATTCCTGGAAACACCATATATTTT. This codes for CASSPSQIPGNTIYF.

The chain uses TRBV7-9 and TRBJ2-3, with 7 bases matching TRBD2. V was pared by 2 bases and J by 6 bases, with 8 bases of the junction left unmatched. The CDR3 loop spans 15 amino acids. Germline lookup yields CDR1 SEHNR and CDR2 FQNEAQ (reference sequence). The DNA of the CDR3 is TGTGCCAGCAGCTTAATGGGACTACCCACGGATACGCAGTATTTT. As protein: CASSLMGLPTDTQYF. The whole variable domain, filled in from reference TRBV7-9 and TRBJ2-3, reads DTGVSQNPRHKITKRGQNVTFRCDPISEHNRLYWYRQTLGQGPEFLTYFQNEAQLEKSRLLSDRFSAERPKGSFSTLEIQRTEQGDSAMYLCASSLMGLPTDTQYFGPGTRLTVL.

V gene TRBV10-3 combines with J gene TRBJ1-3; D is ambiguous. The length of the CDR3 is 14 residues. Per the germline V gene, CDR1 is ENHRY and CDR2 is SYGVKD. The V and J ends lost 2 bases and 1 base respectively, with 6 bases between them. CDR3 nucleotides: TGTGCCATCAGTGAGCTCAGGTCTGGAAACACCATATATTTT. It translates to CAISELRSGNTIYF.

The chain is built from TRBV30 and TRBJ1-1, with a possible D match to TRBD1 (5 bases). The CDR3 loop spans 13 amino acids. The germline V gene has CDR1 GTSNPN and CDR2 SVGIG (reference sequence). V shed 1 base and J shed 1 base, with 7 bases lying between them. The CDR3, as DNA: TGTGCCTGGAGTGGGGGGGGGAACACTGAAGCTTTCTTT. The encoded protein is CAWSGGGNTEAFF.

The rearrangement uses TRBV6-5 and TRBJ2-7, with D possibly matching TRBD1 (5 bases). Germline CDR1 and CDR2: MNHEY and SVGAGI. The CDR3 length is 13 residues. V dropped 8 bases and J dropped 3 bases, with 14 bases sitting between them. CDR3 protein: CASRMNQGYEQYF. CDR3 sequence (DNA): TGTGCCAGCCGCATGAACCAGGGCTACGAGCAGTACTTC.

CDR3 region: CASSFSSDRLTEAFF. The CDR3 DNA is TGTGCCAGTAGTTTTTCTTCGGACAGGTTGACTGAAGCTTTCTTT. This chain joins TRBV19 and TRBJ1-1, with TRBD1 matching over 7 bases. Germline V lookup: CDR1 LNHDA, CDR2 SQIVND (reference sequence). This CDR3 spans 15 amino acids. Trimming took 5 bases from V and 5 from J; bases not matched to a gene: 11.

This sequence joins TRBV10-3 and TRBJ2-3; TRBD1 agrees at 9 bases. Losses at the gene ends were 6 bases for V and 3 bases for J; bases not matched to a gene: 7. In germline, CDR1 is ENHRY, CDR2 SYGVKD. This CDR3 comprises 15 residues. CDR3 loop: CAISPQDRGTDTQYF. In nucleotides, the CDR3 is TGTGCCATCAGCCCGCAGGACAGGGGTACAGATACGCAGTATTTT.

The gene calls are TRBV30 and TRBJ2-7; 9 positions agree with TRBD1. Germline V gene data show CDR1 as GTSNPN and CDR2 as SVGIG (reference sequence). This CDR3 has 14 amino acids. The J segment lost 4 bases and the V segment lost 4 bases, leaving 8 bases of the junction unmatched. The CDR3 protein is CAWTSGTGPYEQYF. The CDR3, as DNA: TGTGCCTGGACTTCCGGGACAGGGCCTTACGAGCAGTACTTC.

The gene calls are TRBV18 and TRBJ2-7; TRBD2 matches 7 bases. J lost 1 base, V lost 3 bases, and 3 bases had no gene match. The CDR3 consists of 14 residues. From germline, CDR1 is KGHSH and CDR2 LQKENI. CDR3 DNA: TGTGCCAGCTCACCGGCTAGCGGATCCTACGAGCAGTACTTC. This sequence encodes CASSPASGSYEQYF.

The rearrangement joins TRBV18 to TRBJ2-1, with a tentative D call TRBD1 (5 bases). V dropped 5 bases and J dropped 2 bases, with 10 bases sitting between them. The CDR3 has 14 residues. Germline CDR1 KGHSH, CDR2 LQKENI. The CDR3 DNA sequence: TGTGCCAGCTCAGACTTAGGGGCCTACAATGAGCAGTTCTTC. It yields the protein CASSDLGAYNEQFF.

V and J are TRBV5-1 and TRBJ1-4, with D uncertain. Deletions cut 0 bases from V and 5 bases from J, with 11 bases between. Germline loops: CDR1 SGHRS, CDR2 YFSETQ. The CDR3 sequence is 15 residues long. The CDR3 coding sequence is TGCGCCAGCAGCTTGGGCGGGAAACGGAATGAAAAACTGTTTTTT. Translating gives CASSLGGKRNEKLFF.